One T cell receptor (beta chain) is described in this entry. The data are from a study of T cells in Graves' hyperthyroidism and ophthalmopathy. CDR3 size: 14 residues. The V gene lost 0 bases and the J gene lost 4 bases, with 7 bases spanning the gap. The V gene's germline CDR1 is MNHEY and CDR2 SVGAGI. Amplification yielded TCR beta CDR3 regions, with RNA transcripts as the source. The primer set for the first-round RT-PCR of the TCR CDR3 was HTBI. TCRdb re-analysed the multiplex PCR reads in MiXCR, keeping a single row per CDR3 protein. Altogether around 350,000 distinct CDR3 sequences are present, 15% being singletons, with the ten largest covering roughly a fifth. Subjects with ophthalmopathy showed a Clinical Activity Score no lower than 3, a NOSPECS grade no lower than 4, and a duration shorter than 3 months. For the diagnoses, clinical symptoms, serum thyroxine and TRAb, thyroid ultrasound and orbital computed tomography were used.

The sample taken for sequencing was blood. This chain connects TRBV6-5 to TRBJ1-5; D uncertain. The receptor's source is an older woman with Graves' ophthalmopathy. This chain's CDR3 is CASSYSGVNQPQHF. The CDR3 region has the DNA TGTGCCAGCAGTTACTCCGGGGTTAATCAGCCCCAGCATTTT.